Below are 10 T cell receptor beta chains sequenced from a single sample in a study of blood T cell repertoires in COVID-19. The protocol was immunoSEQ multiplex PCR, while the TCRdb copy is restricted to in-frame clones and leaves out a portion. The table has approximately 150,000 clones, roughly 86% seen once; the top ten hold roughly 1.5%. Input material: peripheral blood. The source of these receptors is a woman aged 45-59 years with acute or convalescent COVID-19.

The chain couples TRBV27 to TRBJ1-1, with D possibly being TRBD1 (6 bases). This CDR3 contains 15 residues. In germline, CDR1 is MNHEY, CDR2 SMNVEV (reference sequence). Trimming took 6 bases from V and 0 from J, leaving 14 bases between them. The CDR3: CASRPMDRVNTEAFF. The CDR3, as DNA: TGTGCCAGCAGACCGATGGACAGAGTGAACACTGAAGCTTTCTTT.

The CDR3 loop reads CSVRGPGSNQPQHF. CDR3 nucleotides: TGCAGCGTTAGAGGGCCTGGGAGCAATCAGCCCCAGCATTTT. The chain joins TRBV29-1 to TRBJ1-5, with unresolved D. The V gene's germline CDR1 is SQVTM and CDR2 ANQGSEA. CDR3 size: 14 residues. The ends were cut back, 5 bases at V and 1 base at J, with 12 bases in the middle.

The J gene is TRBJ2-2, the V gene TRBV6-2 or TRBV6-3, with a tentative D call TRBD2 (5 bases). Per germline, CDR1 MNHEY and CDR2 SVGEGT. Trimming left V 2 bases short and J 7 bases short, with 8 bases between. This CDR3 comprises 13 residues. The CDR3, as DNA: TGTGCCAGCAGTTACGGGAGTGTCGGGGAGCTGTTTTTT. Translation: CASSYGSVGELFF.

The chain employs TRBV27 and TRBJ1-1; TRBD1 matches 8 bases. Losses at the gene ends were 5 bases for V and 5 bases for J; bases not matched to a gene: 10. Germline V gene sequence: CDR1 MNHEY, CDR2 SMNVEV (reference sequence). The CDR3 spans 15 residues. The CDR3 region is CASSLLQGAGTEAFF. Written as DNA, the CDR3 is TGTGCCAGCAGTCTTCTTCAGGGGGCGGGTACTGAAGCTTTCTTT.

This clone was found once. The chain links TRBV18 to TRBJ2-6; TRBD1 might be the D (6 bases). In germline, CDR1 is KGHSH, CDR2 LQKENI. V was shortened by 3 bases and J by 0 bases, with 18 bases between the two germline ends. CDR3 length equals 19 residues. The CDR3 region has the DNA TGTGCCAGCTCACCCGGACAGCCGAACTTCGACTCTGGGGCCAACGTCCTGACTTTC. Translated, it gives CASSPGQPNFDSGANVLTF.

The rearrangement joins TRBV2 to TRBJ1-6; TRBD1 is a possible D gene (6 bases). V gave up 6 bases and J gave up 7 bases, with 16 bases separating them. The CDR3 covers 15 residues. Per the germline V gene, CDR1 is SNHLY and CDR2 is FYNNEI. CDR3 sequence reads: CASSSGGLGNSPLHF. CDR3 nucleotides: TGTGCCAGCAGCTCGGGGGGGCTCGGAAATTCACCCCTCCACTTT.

The chain combines TRBV4-1 with TRBJ1-2; 8 bases are a match to TRBD1. Looked up from germline, CDR1 is MGHRA and CDR2 is YSYEKL. Trimming took 3 bases from V and 2 from J; bases not matched to a gene: 11. The CDR3 is made up of 17 amino acids. The CDR3 here is CASSHTGQGDPNYGYTF. The CDR3 coding sequence is TGCGCCAGCAGCCACACCGGACAGGGAGATCCAAACTATGGCTACACCTTC.

The chain links TRBV19 to TRBJ1-6; a possible D gene is TRBD1 (5 bases). Per germline, CDR1 LNHDA and CDR2 SQIVND (reference sequence). V was cut by 6 bases and J by 8 bases, with 17 bases left in between. The CDR3 spans 15 residues. CDR3 coding DNA: TGTGCCAGTAGCTCAACGACAGCTCGGGATTCACCCCTCCACTTT. It is translated as CASSSTTARDSPLHF. The full variable domain, in which reference TRBV19 and TRBJ1-6 provide the parts outside the CDR3, is DGGITQSPKYLFRKEGQNVTLSCEQNLNHDAMYWYRQDPGQGLRLIYYSQIVNDFQKGDIAEGYSVSREKKESFPLTVTSAQKNPTAFYLCASSSTTARDSPLHFGNGTRLTVT.

This chain connects TRBV6-4 to TRBJ1-3; D is possibly TRBD1 (6 bases). CDR1 and CDR2 (germline): MRHNA, SNTAGT. Between the trimmed V and J ends, which lost 8 bases and 0 bases, there was a span of 11 bases. CDR3 length: 14 amino acids. The CDR3 region is CASYRTDSGNTIYF. CDR3 sequence (DNA): TGTGCCAGCTACAGGACAGACTCTGGAAACACCATATATTTT.

V usage is TRBV27 and J usage is TRBJ2-7, with D possibly matching TRBD1 (7 bases). Germline CDR1 reads MNHEY; CDR2 reads SMNVEV (reference sequence). CDR3 length: 14 amino acids. Between the trimmed V and J ends, which lost 4 bases and 2 bases, there was a span of 12 bases. The CDR3 DNA sequence: TGTGCCAGCAGTTGGGCGGGACAGCCCTACGAGCAGTACTTC. Translated: CASSWAGQPYEQYF.